The text below deals with one T cell receptor beta chain. The target antigen is unknown. The data were produced by immunoSEQ multiplex PCR, yet TCRdb's version contains in-frame clones alone and is incomplete. The table shows fewer than 1.6 million clones, with approximately 98.5% occurring only once. Splitting the CD4+ cells yielded a CD45RA+ naive subset and a CD45RA-negative memory subset. This specimen comes from a study of shared clonotypes between healthy human individuals. Whole-study results and caveats: The naive CD4 repertoires of a few donors were compared, and approximately 4.5% of clonotypes were shared.

Germline assignment: CDR1 MDHEN and CDR2 SYDVKM. With 6 bases clipped from V and 3 bases from J, the junction kept 13 bases outside the gene matches. The CDR3 length is 17 residues. The sample was naive CD4+ T cells sorted from blood. Subset here: CD45RA+ positively selected. The J gene is TRBJ2-4, the V gene TRBV28; 8 nucleotides line up with TRBD2. This sequence was found in a man aged 25 to 40 in good health. CDR3 sequence: CASRGLAPIYGKNIQYF. DNA for the CDR3: TGTGCCAGCAGAGGACTAGCTCCTATTTATGGCAAAAACATTCAGTACTTC.